Sequencing of this T cell receptor (beta chain) was carried out in a study of kidney transplant recipient with SARS-CoV-2 infection. This clonotype was detected many times. Germline V gives CDR1 DFQATT, CDR2 SNEGSKA (reference sequence). The CDR3 is made up of 14 amino acids. V shed 3 bases and J 3 bases; nucleotides not matched to a gene: 8. A single record per CDR3 protein comes from TCRdb applying MiXCR to the reads. Here the sample spans 200,000 to 300,000 distinct CDR3 sequences, around 28% being singletons. This receptor was taken from a male patient aged 25-45 years who had COVID-19 and was a kidney transplant recipient. T cells may partly derive from the graft donor. The input for sequencing was a blood sample, taken at baseline and on day 111 from a kidney transplant recipient. The rearrangement links TRBV20-1 to TRBJ2-7, with 7 bases matching TRBD1. The DNA of the CDR3 is TGCAGTGCTAGGCCCCGGGGACAGCTCTACGAGCAGTACTTC. Translating it yields CSARPRGQLYEQYF.